The 21 T cell receptor beta chains listed next were all sequenced from one sample in a study of type 1 regulatory T cells. Each CDR3 protein gets one entry after TCRdb re-called the reads with MiXCR. The data show more than 50,000 distinct CDR3 sequences, approximately 60% seen once. These TCRs are of unknown antigen specificity. Sequencing input: cultured non-Tr1 T cells, either the whole culture or a sorted T cell fraction (not recorded which). The receptor set was obtained from a human donor in good health.

V and J are TRBV5-1 and TRBJ2-1; the match to TRBD2 covers 10 bases. Trimming cost V 4 bases and J 8 bases; bases outside gene matches: 15. CDR3 length: 17 amino acids. Per germline, CDR1 SGHRS and CDR2 YFSETQ. The CDR3 nucleotides read TGCGCCAGCAGCCCAGGTGGGCCTAGCGGGAGTTTCGATGAGCAGTTCTTC. Its protein is CASSPGGPSGSFDEQFF.

In DNA, the CDR3 is TGTGCCAGCAGCCCCAAGACTAGGGTGAGAGATACGCAGTATTTT. Its translation: CASSPKTRVRDTQYF. The genes are TRBV7-9 and TRBJ2-3, with D possibly TRBD2 on 6 matching bases. V was clipped by 5 bases and J by 5 bases, with 17 bases between them. The CDR3 consists of 15 residues. The germline V gene encodes CDR1 SEHNR and CDR2 FQNEAQ (reference sequence).

This clonotype was detected ten times or more. The rearrangement uses TRBV20-1 and TRBJ2-1; the match to TRBD2 covers 12 bases. The germline CDR1 and CDR2 sequences are DFQATT and SNEGSKA (reference sequence). This CDR3 comprises 14 residues. CDR3 DNA: TGCAGCGGGAGGACTAGCGGGACCTACAATGAGCAGTTCTTC. As protein: CSGRTSGTYNEQFF.

This chain joins TRBV4-3 and TRBJ2-7, with D possibly being TRBD1 or TRBD2 (6 bases each). V lost 0 bases, J lost 6 bases, and 21 bases lay in between. From germline, CDR1 is LGHNA and CDR2 YSLEER. This CDR3 region has 17 residues. CDR3 bases: TGCGCCAGCAGCCAAGATAGAATTGGCAGGGGAGGAAGCGAGCAGTACTTC. This encodes CASSQDRIGRGGSEQYF.

J is TRBJ2-7 and V is TRBV24-1; TRBD2 might be the D (5 bases). The CDR3 is 12 residues long. CDR1 is KGHDR, CDR2 SFDVKD, per germline. V was cut by 3 bases and J by 8 bases, with 10 bases left in between. Here the CDR3 reads CATSDPGLKQYF. For the CDR3, the DNA is TGTGCCACCAGTGATCCCGGACTTAAGCAGTACTTC.

The chain couples TRBV6-1 to TRBJ2-7; D is unclear. V was pared by 1 base and J by 9 bases, with 13 bases between. The germline V gene encodes CDR1 MNHNS and CDR2 SASEGT. The CDR3 extends over 13 amino acids. The DNA of the CDR3 is TGTGCCAGCAGTGAAGAGTCGGGCCTGAGGCAGTACTTC. Translating gives CASSEESGLRQYF.

There are a few counts of this clonotype. The chain links TRBV7-6 to TRBJ2-2; perhaps TRBD2 as D (5 bases). This CDR3 comprises 13 residues. CDR1 and CDR2 from the germline V gene are SGHVS and FNYEAQ. Trimming pared 3 bases from V and 3 bases from J, leaving 5 bases between. CDR3 DNA: TGTGCCAGCAGCTTCGGGGACACCGGGGAGCTGTTTTTT. Its protein product is CASSFGDTGELFF.

The gene calls are TRBV9 and TRBJ1-5; D gene uncertain. CDR3 length: 13 residues. Germline-derived CDR1 and CDR2 are SGDLS and YYNGEE. The V end was cut by 3 bases, the J end by 4 bases, with 8 bases between. In DNA, the CDR3 is TGTGCCAGCAGCGCGGACGGTAATCAGCCCCAGCATTTT. It encodes CASSADGNQPQHF.

This clonotype was seen only a few times. This chain joins TRBV11-3 and TRBJ2-1; 10 bases line up with TRBD2. The CDR3 consists of 16 residues. Unmatched junction bases numbered 9, after V lost 1 base and J lost 9 bases. The germline CDR1 and CDR2 sequences are SGHNT and YENEEA. CDR3 sequence: CASSLGGLAGVSEQFF. The CDR3 DNA sequence: TGTGCCAGCAGCTTAGGGGGGCTAGCGGGAGTTTCTGAGCAGTTCTTC.

DNA for the CDR3: TGTGCCAGCAGTTTATTTTGGGGTGAAGCTTTCTTT. Amino acid sequence: CASSLFWGEAFF. The rearrangement joins TRBV27 to TRBJ1-1, with no clear D. V was clipped by 1 base and J by 7 bases, with 7 bases between them. This CDR3 region has 12 residues. Looked up from germline, CDR1 is MNHEY and CDR2 is SMNVEV (reference sequence).

The chain uses TRBV28 and TRBJ1-6; D perhaps matches TRBD1 (5 bases). CDR3 length: 13 amino acids. Germline values: CDR1 MDHEN, CDR2 SYDVKM. With 4 bases removed from V and 14 bases from J, the gap between germline ends came to 15 bases. The CDR3 loop is CASSWTGELALHF. In DNA form, the CDR3 reads TGTGCCAGCAGTTGGACGGGGGAATTGGCCCTCCACTTT.

The CDR3 here is CASSSQLGSGELFF. The CDR3 nucleotides are TGTGCCAGCAGTTCCCAACTAGGCAGCGGGGAGCTGTTTTTT. The chain carries TRBV27 and TRBJ2-2, with D perhaps TRBD2 (5 bases). Germline CDR1 MNHEY, CDR2 SMNVEV (reference sequence). V lost 4 bases and J lost 7, with 13 bases in between. CDR3 length: 14 residues.

This clonotype was counted a few times. This rearrangement joins TRBV7-2 to TRBJ2-2; no firm D call. In germline, CDR1 is SGHTA, CDR2 FQGNSA. The CDR3 covers 14 residues. V lost 6 bases, J lost 3 bases, and 11 bases lay in between. In nucleotides, the CDR3 is TGTGCCAGCAGAACTGGACGACACACCGGGGAGCTGTTTTTT. Translation gives CASRTGRHTGELFF. The full variable domain, its missing parts supplied by reference TRBV7-2 and TRBJ2-2, is GAGVSQSPSNKVTEKGKDVELRCDPISGHTALYWYRQSLGQGLEFLIYFQGNSAPDKSGLPSDRFSAERTGGSVSTLTIQRTQQEDSAVYLCASRTGRHTGELFFGEGSRLTVL.

For this clonotype: The conserved phenylalanine or tryptophan is not found at the CDR3 terminus, so this likely reflects a read error. Because the CDR3's place on the DNA is in doubt, the DNA is left out and the CDR3 is given as listed by TCRdb. V and J are TRBV7-3 and TRBJ2-1; TRBD2 is the table's D call and was not checked against the DNA. The CDR3 extends over 12 residues, inclusive of both ends. In germline, CDR1 is SGHTA, CDR2 FQGTGA. The chain's CDR3 is CASSLNGPRCEV.

This clonotype has only a few counts. A junction boundary mismatches the germline segment, possibly from a read error. The chain joins TRBV7-2 to TRBJ2-1, with TRBD2 matching 8 bases. This CDR3 is built from 17 residues. Germline V CDR1 and CDR2: SGHTA, FQGNSA. The CDR3 DNA follows: TGTGCCAGCAGGTTAGGAGCGGGAGTGTCCACAATCAGGGAGCAGTTCTTC. This encodes CASRLGAGVSTIREQFF.

This clonotype has more than one count but fewer than ten. The chain uses TRBV5-6 and TRBJ2-7, with D possibly TRBD2 on 6 matching bases. The CDR3 length is 15 residues. The germline V and J ends were trimmed by 0 bases and 2 bases, with 12 bases remaining between them. The V gene's germline CDR1 is SGHDT and CDR2 YYEEEE. The CDR3 DNA reads TGTGCCAGCAGCTTGGCGTCCGGGAGACCCTACGAGCAGTACTTC. Translated: CASSLASGRPYEQYF.

By share, this clonotype ranks as medium-sized. The chain links TRBV4-1 to TRBJ2-2, with no clear D. The germline gives CDR1 MGHRA, CDR2 YSYEKL. V gave up 0 bases and J gave up 7 bases, with 12 bases separating them. The CDR3 totals 15 residues. The CDR3 sequence: CASSQDVISRGELFF. In DNA form, the CDR3 reads TGCGCCAGCAGCCAAGATGTGATCAGCCGCGGGGAGCTGTTTTTT.

This chain connects TRBV11-2 to TRBJ2-3, with 10 bases identical to TRBD1. J was trimmed by 3 bases and V by 6 bases; bases with no gene match: 6. Germline assignment: CDR1 SGHAT and CDR2 FQNNGV. The length of the CDR3 is 15 residues. The CDR3 spells CASSKDRGKTDTQYF. CDR3 DNA: TGTGCCAGCAGTAAGGACAGGGGGAAAACAGATACGCAGTATTTT. Based on the CDR3 plus reference TRBV11-2 and TRBJ2-3, the full variable domain is EAGVAQSPRYKIIEKRQSVAFWCNPISGHATLYWYQQILGQGPKLLIQFQNNGVVDDSQLPKDRFSAERLKGVDSTLKIQPAKLEDSAVYLCASSKDRGKTDTQYFGPGTRLTVL.

This clonotype was counted at least ten times. The chain links TRBV10-3 to TRBJ2-7, with D perhaps assigned TRBD1 or TRBD2 (5 bases each). Per the germline V gene, CDR1 is ENHRY and CDR2 is SYGVKD. This CDR3 is built from 14 residues. Trimming shortened V by 3 bases and J by 2 bases, and 11 bases separated the two germline ends. CDR3 sequence reads: CAISDATGPYEQYF. In DNA, the CDR3 is TGTGCCATCAGTGACGCGACGGGACCCTACGAGCAGTACTTC.

The V gene is TRBV7-6, the J gene TRBJ2-7; 14 nucleotides agree with TRBD2. The CDR3 is 16 amino acids. Per the germline V gene, CDR1 is SGHVS and CDR2 is FNYEAQ. With 5 bases clipped from V and 4 bases from J, the junction kept 7 bases outside the gene matches. The CDR3 DNA reads TGTGCCAGCAGCCCCGGGACTAGCGGGGGTCCGTACGAGCAGTACTTC. Translating it yields CASSPGTSGGPYEQYF.

This clonotype is a singleton in its sample. The CDR3 DNA sequence: TGCGCCAGCAGCTTGAGGGGTTTTAGCACAGATACGCAGTATTTT. Amino acid sequence: CASSLRGFSTDTQYF. This chain joins TRBV5-1 and TRBJ2-3; TRBD1 might be the D (5 bases). V was pared by 1 base and J by 0 bases, with 9 bases between. The CDR3 loop spans 15 amino acids. From germline, CDR1 is SGHRS and CDR2 YFSETQ. The complete variable domain, with remaining parts taken from reference TRBV5-1 and TRBJ2-3, reads KAGVTQTPRYLIKTRGQQVTLSCSPISGHRSVSWYQQTPGQGLQFLFEYFSETQRNKGNFPGRFSGRQFSNSRSEMNVSTLELGDSALYLCASSLRGFSTDTQYFGPGTRLTVL.